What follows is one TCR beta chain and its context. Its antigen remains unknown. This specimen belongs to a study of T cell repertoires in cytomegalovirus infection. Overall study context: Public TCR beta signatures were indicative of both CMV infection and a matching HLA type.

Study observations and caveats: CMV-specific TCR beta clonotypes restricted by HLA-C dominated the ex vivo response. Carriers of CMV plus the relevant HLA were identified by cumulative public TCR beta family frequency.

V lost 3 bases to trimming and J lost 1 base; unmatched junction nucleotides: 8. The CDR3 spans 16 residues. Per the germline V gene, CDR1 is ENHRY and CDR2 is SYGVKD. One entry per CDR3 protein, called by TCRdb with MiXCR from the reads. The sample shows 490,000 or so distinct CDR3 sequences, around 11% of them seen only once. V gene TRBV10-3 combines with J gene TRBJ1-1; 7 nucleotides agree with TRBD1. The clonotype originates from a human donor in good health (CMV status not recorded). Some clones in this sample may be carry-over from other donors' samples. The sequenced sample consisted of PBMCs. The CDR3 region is CAISEGGGQANTEAFF. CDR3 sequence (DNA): TGTGCCATCAGTGAAGGGGGCGGCCAGGCGAACACTGAAGCTTTCTTT.